Below, 16 T cell receptor beta chains from the same sample are listed, as sequenced in a study of OX40 agonist ivuxolimab in advanced cancers. Measured with immunoSEQ multiplex PCR; TCRdb has only the in-frame clones, and not every one. The repertoire holds 15,000 to 20,000 clones, 75% to 90% seen once, with around 20% in the top ten. The starting material was CD4+ or CD8+ T cells sorted from blood, obtained in a trial of the OX40 agonist ivuxolimab. Receptor source: an adult with an advanced solid tumor such as melanoma, head and neck, liver or kidney cancer.

This clone appeared a few times. This chain links TRBV4-2 with TRBJ1-5, with D uncertain. CDR3 length equals 13 residues. The germline gives CDR1 LGHNA, CDR2 YNFKEQ. Trimming left V 1 base short and J 3 bases short, with 4 bases between. CDR3 in DNA: TGTGCCAGCAGCCAAGTACCCAATCAGCCCCAGCATTTT. This gives the protein CASSQVPNQPQHF.

The chain uses TRBV7-9 and TRBJ2-3; 15 bases line up with TRBD2. CDR1 and CDR2 from the germline V gene are SEHNR and FQNEAQ (reference sequence). The CDR3 runs 18 residues. Losses at the gene ends were 5 bases for V and 3 bases for J; bases not matched to a gene: 9. The CDR3 spells CASSRRTSGRGFTDTQYF. The CDR3 DNA is TGTGCCAGCAGCCGGCGGACTAGCGGGAGGGGGTTTACAGATACGCAGTATTTT.

The rearrangement links TRBV5-5 to TRBJ2-2; a weak D match, TRBD1 (5 bases). The CDR3 has 15 residues. CDR1 is SGHKS, CDR2 YYEKEE, per germline (reference sequence). The V gene lost 5 bases and the J gene lost 6 bases, with 17 bases spanning the gap. This CDR3 reads CASRVGPMDPGELFF. The CDR3 DNA sequence: TGTGCCAGCAGGGTGGGGCCCATGGATCCCGGGGAGCTGTTTTTT.

This rearrangement joins TRBV2 to TRBJ2-5; TRBD1 or TRBD2 may be the D gene (5 bases each). The CDR3 length is 14 residues. CDR1 and CDR2 (germline): SNHLY, FYNNEI. Trimming took off 3 bases at V and 1 base at J, with 9 bases between the two ends. CDR3 amino acids: CASSEWDGQETQYF. Here the CDR3 DNA reads TGTGCCAGCAGTGAGTGGGACGGCCAAGAGACCCAGTACTTC.

The chain joins TRBV28 to TRBJ2-7; D is perhaps TRBD1 (5 bases). The V gene's germline CDR1 is MDHEN and CDR2 SYDVKM. The CDR3 has 15 residues. The ends were cut back, 2 bases at V and 5 bases at J, with 16 bases in the middle. The CDR3 coding sequence is TGTGCCAGCAGTTTAGGTTCGGCAGGGTCCCACGAGCAGTACTTC. Translated: CASSLGSAGSHEQYF.

The chain uses TRBV28 and TRBJ2-5; D may be TRBD2 (6 bases). Trimming shortened V by 6 bases and J by 3 bases, and 26 bases separated the two germline ends. Germline assignment: CDR1 MDHEN and CDR2 SYDVKM. The CDR3 consists of 18 residues. The CDR3 here is CASSPTRGALSGKETQYF. As DNA, the CDR3 is TGTGCCAGCAGCCCCACGCGGGGAGCTCTTTCTGGGAAAGAGACCCAGTACTTC.

V gene TRBV9 combines with J gene TRBJ1-5; 7 nucleotides line up with TRBD1. This CDR3 comprises 15 residues. The V gene's germline CDR1 is SGDLS and CDR2 YYNGEE. J gave up 4 bases and V 0 bases, and 4 bases lay outside the gene matches. CDR3 nucleotide sequence: TGTGCCAGCAGCGTAGGGTCAGGGGGTAATCAGCCCCAGCATTTT. This encodes CASSVGSGGNQPQHF.

This chain joins TRBV29-1 and TRBJ2-5, with 12 bases aligning to TRBD2. V trimming: 4 bases; J trimming: 5 bases; junction bases outside the gene matches: 2. The germline CDR1 and CDR2 sequences are SQVTM and ANQGSEA. The CDR3 runs 13 residues. Written as DNA, the CDR3 is TGCAGCGTTGGGACTAGCGGGAAGGAGACCCAGTACTTC. As protein: CSVGTSGKETQYF.

The V gene is TRBV30, the J gene TRBJ1-5; a possible D gene is TRBD1 (6 bases). Trimming shortened V by 1 base and J by 0 bases, and 16 bases separated the two germline ends. Looked up from germline, CDR1 is GTSNPN and CDR2 is SVGIG (reference sequence). CDR3 length equals 17 residues. In DNA form, the CDR3 reads TGTGCCTGGAGTGCAGATAGGGGGGACTATAGCAATCAGCCCCAGCATTTT. This translates into CAWSADRGDYSNQPQHF.

This chain links TRBV29-1 with TRBJ2-7, with D hard to call. The CDR3 extends over 12 amino acids. Between the trimmed V and J ends, which lost 7 bases and 2 bases, there was a span of 12 bases. In germline, CDR1 is SQVTM, CDR2 ANQGSEA. DNA of the CDR3: TGCAGCGCCAAGCAGGAAGCCTACGAGCAGTACTTC. Amino acids: CSAKQEAYEQYF.

The chain uses TRBV5-1 and TRBJ2-5; 12 bases fit TRBD2. The DNA matches TRBJ2-7 better at its end, which makes the J call doubtful. Per the germline V gene, CDR1 is SGHRS and CDR2 is YFSETQ. CDR3 length: 20 residues. The CDR3 reads CASSLGGTSGPGYKTYEQYF. As DNA, the CDR3 is TGCGCCAGCAGCTTGGGCGGGACTAGCGGGCCCGGATACAAAACCTACGAGCAGTACTTC.

In this sample, this clone turned up once. The chain has TRBV28 and TRBJ1-5; possible D gene TRBD1, 6 bases. There are 13 residues in the CDR3. The V gene's germline CDR1 is MDHEN and CDR2 SYDVKM. V shed 11 bases and J shed 6 bases, with 17 bases lying between them. The CDR3 region has the DNA TGTGCCGGAGGGGGGGGCGCGGGTCAGCCCCAGCATTTT. Protein product: CAGGGGAGQPQHF.

The V gene is TRBV28, the J gene TRBJ2-1, with 9 bases identical to TRBD2. This CDR3 region has 18 residues. CDR1 and CDR2 from the germline V gene are MDHEN and SYDVKM. V lost 6 bases to trimming and J lost 4 bases; unmatched junction nucleotides: 16. The DNA for the CDR3 is TGTGCCAGCAGATCTCGTGCTAGCGGGACAACCTTTTACAATGAGCAGTTCTTC. Protein: CASRSRASGTTFYNEQFF.

The genes are TRBV6-6 and TRBJ1-1; D gene ambiguous. The V end lost 5 bases, the J end lost 5 bases, and 9 bases lay between the germline ends. This CDR3 is built from 12 residues. Germline V gene data show CDR1 as MNHNY and CDR2 as SVGAGI (reference sequence). CDR3 amino acids: CASSDDRTEAFF. The CDR3 DNA reads as TGTGCCAGCAGTGACGATAGGACTGAAGCTTTCTTT.

The CDR3: CAWSARLVVFQETQYF. The CDR3 region has the DNA TGTGCCTGGAGTGCCCGACTAGTGGTTTTTCAAGAGACCCAGTACTTC. The gene calls are TRBV30 and TRBJ2-5; a possible D gene is TRBD2 (6 bases). V gave up 1 base and J gave up 2 bases, with 17 bases separating them. Germline-derived CDR1 and CDR2 are GTSNPN and SVGIG (reference sequence). There are 16 residues in the CDR3.

This chain uses TRBV12-5 with TRBJ2-5, with 8 positions matching TRBD1. The CDR3 length is 15 residues. Germline V gives CDR1 LGHNT, CDR2 FRNRAP. J lost 0 bases, V lost 7 bases, and 7 bases had no gene match. The CDR3 protein is CASAPDRAYQETQYF. CDR3 bases: TGTGCTAGTGCCCCGGACAGGGCGTACCAAGAGACCCAGTACTTC.